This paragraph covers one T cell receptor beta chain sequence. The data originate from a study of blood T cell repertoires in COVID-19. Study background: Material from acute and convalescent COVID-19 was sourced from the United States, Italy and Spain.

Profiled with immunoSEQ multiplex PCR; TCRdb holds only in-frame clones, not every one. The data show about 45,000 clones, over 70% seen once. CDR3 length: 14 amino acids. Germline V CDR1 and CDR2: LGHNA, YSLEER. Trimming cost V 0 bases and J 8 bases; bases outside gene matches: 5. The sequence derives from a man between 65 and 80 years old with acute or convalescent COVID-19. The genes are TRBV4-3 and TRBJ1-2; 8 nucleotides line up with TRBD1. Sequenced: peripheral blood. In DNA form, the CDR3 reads TGCGCCAGCAGCCAAGATAGGACAGGGCTGGGCTACACCTTC. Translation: CASSQDRTGLGYTF.